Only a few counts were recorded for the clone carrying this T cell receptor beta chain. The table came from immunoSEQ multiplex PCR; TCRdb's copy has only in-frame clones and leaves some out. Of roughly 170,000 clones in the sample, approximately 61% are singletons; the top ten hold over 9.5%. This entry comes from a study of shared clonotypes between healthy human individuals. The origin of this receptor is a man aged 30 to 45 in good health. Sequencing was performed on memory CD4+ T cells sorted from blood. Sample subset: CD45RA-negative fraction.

The CDR3 DNA reads TGTGCCAGCAACCGGCGGACAGGGGGCGCGGAGCAGTTCTTC. Its protein is CASNRRTGGAEQFF. The chain carries TRBV9 and TRBJ2-1, with 11 bases fitting TRBD1. Germline loops: CDR1 SGDLS, CDR2 YYNGEE. Trimming at V came to 6 bases and at J to 10 bases, leaving 9 bases not matched to a gene. The CDR3 spans 14 residues.